The sequence of this T cell receptor (beta chain) was determined in a study of T cell changes during pregnancy in multiple sclerosis (dated by TCRdb to between 2019 and 2020). Regarding the complete study: Changes in the T cell repertoire over the course of pregnancy were examined in this study in women with multiple sclerosis.

A remark on this clone: Its antigen is still unknown. Per-nucleotide qualities are absent, and no much larger clonotype sits a single base away.

Library preparation was by the immunoSEQ multiplex PCR assay. TCRdb's version of the immuneACCESS table is confined to in-frame rearrangements and falls short of the full clone set. An unresolved V gene accounts for under half of the shortfall where checked; the remainder is of unknown origin. The sample table records some 80,000 clones; around 90% of these occur just once. Of the sample, around 3% falls within the top ten clones. The source is a female donor with multiple sclerosis, enrolled in a pregnancy study. The starting material was peripheral blood, obtained before pregnancy.

The DNA is as follows: TGTGCCAGCAGTTGGGGGGGCCTGGGGGACATTCAGTACTTC. Its translation reads: CASSWGGLGDIQYF. The sequence is built from TRBV27 and TRBJ2-4; a tentative D match to TRBD2 spans 7 bases. Sequences MNHEY (CDR1) and SMNVEV (CDR2) are obtained from the germline V gene (reference sequence). The CDR3 starts with the cysteine, ends with the phenylalanine, and has 14 residues. CDR3 DNA is the only sequence kept; it has 42 bases, read in frame from the first base. The junction carries 15 bases between V and J, which are trimmed by 4 bases and 8 bases respectively.